This T cell receptor beta chain was recorded in a study of T cell responses to AZD1222 COVID-19 vaccine. Study outcomes and limitations: Increased Spike-specific TCR breadth and depth were observed after two AZD1222 doses.

Unmatched junction bases numbered 4, after V lost 3 bases and J lost 5 bases. The CDR3 contains 13 residues. The germline V gene has CDR1 SGHVS and CDR2 FQNEAQ. Generated by immunoSEQ multiplex PCR, the TCRdb table keeps only in-frame clones and is missing some. The table has some 120,000 clones, around nine tenths seen once. With respect to this clone: The antigen is unknown.

The V call is TRBV7-8, the J call TRBJ2-7; 7 bases match TRBD2. Sequenced material: peripheral blood, taken on day 0 of MenACWY control vaccination. This clonotype was sampled from an adult in good health. The CDR3 DNA reads as TGTGCCAGCAGCTTTGCGGGAGTGGACGAGCAGTACTTC. As protein: CASSFAGVDEQYF. Full variable domain (missing parts from reference TRBV7-8 and TRBJ2-7): GAGVSQSPRYKVAKRGQDVALRCDPISGHVSLFWYQQALGQGPEFLTYFQNEAQLDKSGLPSDRFFAERPEGSVSTLKIQRTQQEDSAVYLCASSFAGVDEQYFGPGTRLTVT.